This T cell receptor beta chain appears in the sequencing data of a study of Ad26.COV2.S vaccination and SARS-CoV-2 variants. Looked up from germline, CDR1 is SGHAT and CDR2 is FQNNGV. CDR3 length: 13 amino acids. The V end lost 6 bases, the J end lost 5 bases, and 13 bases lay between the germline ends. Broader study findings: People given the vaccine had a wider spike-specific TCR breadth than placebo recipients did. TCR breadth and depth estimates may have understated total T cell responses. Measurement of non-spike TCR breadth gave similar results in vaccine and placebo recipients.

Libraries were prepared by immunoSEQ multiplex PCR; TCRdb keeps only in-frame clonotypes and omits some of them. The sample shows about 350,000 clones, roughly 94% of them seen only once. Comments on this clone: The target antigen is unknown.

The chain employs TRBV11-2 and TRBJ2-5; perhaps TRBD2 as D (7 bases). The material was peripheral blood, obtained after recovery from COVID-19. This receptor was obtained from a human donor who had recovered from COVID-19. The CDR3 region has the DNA TGTGCCAGCAGGAGGGGGGGGCCGGAGACCCAGTACTTC. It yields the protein CASRRGGPETQYF.